The rows below give T cell receptor beta chains drawn from one sample of a study of T cell responses to AZD1222 COVID-19 vaccine. Measured with immunoSEQ multiplex PCR; TCRdb has only the in-frame clones, and not every one. This table has about 170,000 clones, approximately 88% appearing once. Sample: peripheral blood, taken 28 days after the second AZD1222 dose. The receptors here all came from an adult who received the AZD1222 COVID-19 vaccine. Each CDR3 is given without its conserved first and last residue. D genes are given only for firm matches.

d_gene	v_gene	j_gene	CDR3aa
TRBD1	TRBV27	TRBJ2-7	ASSKHGDSYEQY
.	TRBV7-9	TRBJ1-4	ASSLARPAVAPEKLF
TRBD2	TRBV30	TRBJ2-1	AWSGGWREQF
TRBD2	TRBV4-2	TRBJ2-7	ASSQVLGLAGDYEQY
.	TRBV12-5	TRBJ2-7	ASSAPASYEQY
TRBD1	TRBV4-1	TRBJ1-2	ASSPDRDGARGYT
.	TRBV6-5	TRBJ2-2	ASSLRGATGELF
.	TRBV10-1	TRBJ2-1	ASSGGGPHNEQF
.	TRBV4-2	TRBJ2-2	ASSQDRDGELF
.	TRBV19	TRBJ2-7	ASSIGTAGPYEQY
.	TRBV19	TRBJ1-1	ASKQTGPPEAF
TRBD2	TRBV27	TRBJ2-2	ASSLIAGENTGELF
.	TRBV6-5	TRBJ2-3	ASSYSSTTTDTQY
TRBD2	TRBV5-1	TRBJ2-6	ASSSQPLAGGSSGANVLT
.	TRBV12-3/TRBV12-4	TRBJ2-1	GEGGTGRFEQF
.	TRBV7-8	TRBJ1-1	ASSFWGAGDTEAF
TRBD1	TRBV6-5	TRBJ1-1	ASSNQGGYTEAF
.	TRBV5-4	TRBJ2-4	ASSLGTQGGQNIQY
TRBD1	TRBV7-6	TRBJ1-1	ASSLTRDSELEAF
.	TRBV28	TRBJ2-7	ASSLAGYEQY
.	TRBV7-9	TRBJ1-1	ATRSHLGTEAF
.	TRBV19	TRBJ1-4	ASTSGTNEKLF
.	TRBV5-4	TRBJ2-1	ASSLSGSNEQF
.	TRBV7-4	TRBJ2-1	ASSLEAGYPSNEQF
.	TRBV7-4	TRBJ1-5	ASSRIRGGGQPQH
.	TRBV5-1	TRBJ1-2	ASSLEGRGYT
.	TRBV19	TRBJ2-7	ASSIRGTTGSAYEQY
.	TRBV18	TRBJ1-5	ASSPPAGTQPQH
.	TRBV4-2	TRBJ2-1	ASSQEANVVINEQF
TRBD1	TRBV29-1	TRBJ1-1	SVEDGQESMNTEAF
.	TRBV10-3	TRBJ1-2	AISDETGKKNYGYT
.	TRBV6-2/TRBV6-3	TRBJ1-1	ASSYRGSSTEAF
.	TRBV29-1	TRBJ1-4	SASDSGPNEKLF
.	TRBV7-9	TRBJ1-2	ASSLTGGGSGYT
.	TRBV3-1/TRBV3-2	TRBJ2-7	ASTGGTYEQY
.	TRBV4-2	TRBJ2-2	ASSLRRSANTGELF
.	TRBV11-2	TRBJ1-5	ASSSITGNSNQPQH